The 8 T cell receptor beta chains listed next were all sequenced from one sample in a study of blood T cell repertoires in COVID-19. Assay: immunoSEQ multiplex PCR; the TCRdb copy retains only in-frame clones and omits some. The table has around 150,000 clones, around 82% seen once. The specimen was peripheral blood. These receptors were collected from a man aged 55 to 69 with active or convalescent COVID-19.

This sequence joins TRBV27 and TRBJ2-2; perhaps TRBD1 as D (5 bases). The V gene's germline CDR1 is MNHEY and CDR2 SMNVEV (reference sequence). Trimming removed 5 bases at V and 4 bases at J, with 11 bases between. CDR3 size: 14 residues. The CDR3 bases are TGTGCCAGCAGTCCCCAGGGTTTCACCGGGGAGCTGTTTTTT. Translation: CASSPQGFTGELFF.

V gene TRBV6-5 combines with J gene TRBJ2-2, with 7 bases aligning to TRBD1. The CDR3 extends over 12 amino acids. V dropped 6 bases and J dropped 6; count of bases not matched to a gene: 1. Germline assignment: CDR1 MNHEY and CDR2 SVGAGI. CDR3 nucleotide sequence: TGTGCCAGCAGGCAGGGGGCCGGGGAGCTGTTTTTT. Its protein is CASRQGAGELFF.

This sequence joins TRBV5-6 and TRBJ1-3; TRBD1 agrees at 7 bases. The germline V gene encodes CDR1 SGHDT and CDR2 YYEEEE. Losses at the gene ends were 2 bases for V and 0 bases for J; bases not matched to a gene: 5. This CDR3 is built from 16 residues. CDR3 loop: CASSFFGTDSGNTIYF. Here the CDR3 DNA reads TGTGCCAGCAGCTTTTTTGGGACAGACTCTGGAAACACCATATATTTT. The full variable domain, with the rest looked up from reference TRBV5-6 and TRBJ1-3, is DAGVTQSPTHLIKTRGQQVTLRCSPKSGHDTVSWYQQALGQGPQFIFQYYEEEERQRGNFPDRFSGHQFPNYSSELNVNALLLGDSALYLCASSFFGTDSGNTIYFGEGSWLTVV.

The rearrangement joins TRBV4-1 to TRBJ2-2, with TRBD2 matching over 12 bases. This CDR3 has 18 residues. Per germline, CDR1 MGHRA and CDR2 YSYEKL. V lost 4 bases to trimming and J lost 4 bases; unmatched junction nucleotides: 10. In nucleotides, the CDR3 is TGCGCCAGCAGCCGATCCGGGACTAGCGGGCGCGGCACCGGGGAGCTGTTTTTT. Encoded protein: CASSRSGTSGRGTGELFF.

The rearrangement uses TRBV19 and TRBJ1-1; TRBD1 aligns across 9 bases. In germline, CDR1 is LNHDA, CDR2 SQIVND (reference sequence). Losses at the gene ends were 10 bases for V and 7 bases for J; bases not matched to a gene: 7. The CDR3 spans 12 residues. As DNA, the CDR3 is TGTGCCACTTTACAGGGGGCGGGTGAAGCTTTCTTT. Protein sequence: CATLQGAGEAFF.

The chain uses TRBV2 and TRBJ1-2, with D possibly being TRBD1 (5 bases). The CDR3 contains 13 residues. Germline V gene data show CDR1 as SNHLY and CDR2 as FYNNEI. V dropped 8 bases and J dropped 2 bases, with 12 bases sitting between them. The CDR3: CASSLTENYGYTF. In DNA form, the CDR3 reads TGTGCCAGCTCGTTGACAGAAAACTATGGCTACACCTTC. The entire variable domain, with the rest obtained from reference TRBV2 and TRBJ1-2, is as follows: EPEVTQTPSHQVTQMGQEVILRCVPISNHLYFYWYRQILGQKVEFLVSFYNNEISEKSEIFDDQFSVERPDGSNFTLKIRSTKLEDSAMYFCASSLTENYGYTFGSGTRLTVV.

The V call is TRBV5-4, the J call TRBJ1-2; D ambiguous. Trimming removed 0 bases at V and 8 bases at J, with 8 bases between. Per the germline V gene, CDR1 is SGHNT and CDR2 is YYREEE (reference sequence). The CDR3 runs 12 residues. The CDR3 is CASSLGPGGYTF. CDR3 nucleotide sequence: TGTGCCAGCAGCTTGGGTCCGGGGGGCTACACCTTC.

The chain couples TRBV29-1 to TRBJ1-1; 8 positions agree with TRBD1. This CDR3 has 17 residues. Germline V gives CDR1 SQVTM, CDR2 ANQGSEA. V shed 4 bases and J 0 bases; nucleotides not matched to a gene: 13. The CDR3 region is CSVAQTGEYYMNTEAFF. The CDR3 DNA reads as TGCAGCGTTGCCCAGACAGGGGAATACTACATGAACACTGAAGCTTTCTTT.